These 17 T cell receptor beta chains came from one sample sequenced in a study of T cell responses to AZD1222 COVID-19 vaccine (dated by TCRdb to about 2021). Preparation of the library involved the immunoSEQ multiplex PCR assay. TCRdb provides this immuneACCESS table in a form limited to in-frame rearrangements. Some clones are lacking; in checked studies, under half of them reflect an unresolved V gene, and why the rest are absent is not known. The sample profile shows more than 150,000 clones; roughly 94% of them were found once. The ten largest clones capture 1.6% of the sample. Reading the label with the study, this specimen's time point is: about 28 days (+/-7) after the second vaccine dose. The sample here was peripheral blood, taken 28 days after the second AZD1222 dose. The receptors were gathered from an adult who received the AZD1222 COVID-19 vaccine.

The rearrangement joins TRBV6-2 or TRBV6-3 to TRBJ1-2, with D perhaps matching TRBD1 (6 bases). There are 15 residues in the CDR3. The ends were cut back, 2 bases at V and 2 bases at J, with 12 bases in the middle. CDR1 MNHEY and CDR2 SVGEGT come from the germline V gene. This CDR3 reads CASSYGGGSNYGYTF. The CDR3 bases are TGTGCCAGCAGTTACGGGGGGGGCTCGAACTATGGCTACACCTTC.

The V gene is TRBV2, the J gene TRBJ2-5, with 8 bases lining up with TRBD1. The V and J ends lost 7 bases and 5 bases, in that order; junction bases with no gene match: 9. The V gene's germline CDR1 is SNHLY and CDR2 FYNNEI. The CDR3 spans 14 residues. In nucleotides, the CDR3 is TGTGCCAGCAATAACAGGGGGTATGGTGAGACCCAGTACTTC. Encoded protein: CASNNRGYGETQYF. Full variable domain (outside the CDR3, taken from reference TRBV2 and TRBJ2-5): EPEVTQTPSHQVTQMGQEVILRCVPISNHLYFYWYRQILGQKVEFLVSFYNNEISEKSEIFDDQFSVERPDGSNFTLKIRSTKLEDSAMYFCASNNRGYGETQYFGPGTRLLVL.

V usage is TRBV7-2 and J usage is TRBJ1-1; D is undetermined. Trimming took off 1 base at V and 7 bases at J, with 10 bases between the two ends. The CDR3 has 13 residues. Germline-derived CDR1 and CDR2 are SGHTA and FQGNSA. Written as DNA, the CDR3 is TGTGCCAGCAGCTTAGAGATGGGCATTGAAGCTTTCTTT. Translation: CASSLEMGIEAFF.

This clone was picked up one time. The genes are TRBV28 and TRBJ1-5, with D perhaps TRBD1 (6 bases). The V and J ends lost 6 bases and 5 bases respectively, with 14 bases between them. The germline gives CDR1 MDHEN, CDR2 SYDVKM. CDR3 length equals 14 residues. The chain's CDR3 is CASRLDSLYQPQHF. CDR3 nucleotides: TGTGCCAGCAGGCTGGACAGCTTGTATCAGCCCCAGCATTTT.

The rearrangement uses TRBV5-1 and TRBJ1-2; 11 nucleotides line up with TRBD1. V gave up 4 bases and J gave up 4 bases; unmatched junction bases: 9. The CDR3 has 16 amino acids. Germline CDR1 SGHRS, CDR2 YFSETQ. The CDR3, as DNA: TGCGCCAGCAGCGCCACCGGGACAGGGGGATTCTATGGCTACACCTTC. Its protein is CASSATGTGGFYGYTF. Looking up the rest from reference TRBV5-1 and TRBJ1-2 gives the full variable domain: KAGVTQTPRYLIKTRGQQVTLSCSPISGHRSVSWYQQTPGQGLQFLFEYFSETQRNKGNFPGRFSGRQFSNSRSEMNVSTLELGDSALYLCASSATGTGGFYGYTFGSGTRLTVV.

The chain combines TRBV13 with TRBJ1-6; no definite D call. There are 16 residues in the CDR3. Trimming cost V 4 bases and J 8 bases, with 18 bases left between them. The V gene's germline CDR1 is PRHDT and CDR2 FYEKMQ (reference sequence). CDR3 residues: CASSSSRGVRDSPLHF. In DNA form, the CDR3 reads TGTGCCAGCAGCTCCTCCCGAGGCGTTAGGGATTCACCCCTCCACTTT.

V and J are TRBV5-6 and TRBJ1-2; no clear D. The V gene lost 0 bases and the J gene lost 13 bases, with 10 bases spanning the gap. This CDR3 is built from 11 residues. CDR1 SGHDT and CDR2 YYEEEE come from the germline V gene. CDR3 DNA: TGTGCCAGCAGCTTGGCTTTGGGTTTCACCTTC. It specifies CASSLALGFTF.

V is TRBV2 and J is TRBJ1-5, with a tentative D call TRBD1 (5 bases). The CDR3 length is 15 residues. V was trimmed by 7 bases and J by 1 base, leaving 14 bases between them. Germline V gene lookup returns CDR1 SNHLY and CDR2 FYNNEI. The CDR3 spells CASNRDLGSNQPQHF. CDR3 coding DNA: TGTGCCAGCAACCGGGACCTCGGCAGCAATCAGCCCCAGCATTTT.

This clone has just one count. The rearrangement uses TRBV19 and TRBJ1-1, with D unclear. The CDR3 runs to 11 residues. CDR1 is LNHDA, CDR2 SQIVND, per germline (reference sequence). V shed 0 bases and J shed 9 bases, with 5 bases lying between them. For the CDR3, the DNA is TGTGCCAGTAGTATAGATCTTCAAGCTTTCTTT. Its translation is CASSIDLQAFF.

This clone was recorded a few times. The sample contains more than one DNA sequence encoding this CDR3. The V gene is TRBV28, the J gene TRBJ1-5; 10 bases match TRBD1. There are 14 residues in the CDR3. The ends lost 10 bases at V and 6 bases at J; junction bases unmatched: 9. Germline V gives CDR1 MDHEN, CDR2 SYDVKM. CDR3 sequence reads: CATNRDRGIQPQHF. CDR3 coding DNA: TGTGCCACAAACCGGGACAGGGGTATTCAGCCCCAGCATTTT. The full variable domain, with the rest looked up from reference TRBV28 and TRBJ1-5, is DVKVTQSSRYLVKRTGEKVFLECVQDMDHENMFWYRQDPGLGLRLIYFSYDVKMKEKGDIPEGYSVSREKKERFSLILESASTNQTSMYLCATNRDRGIQPQHFGDGTRLSIL.

This chain links TRBV9 with TRBJ2-1; unclear D gene. The CDR3 is 16 residues long. The germline gives CDR1 SGDLS, CDR2 YYNGEE. V lost 0 bases and J 0 bases, leaving 10 bases between the germline ends. CDR3 DNA sequence: TGTGCCAGCAGCGTAGCTACCGTTAGCTCCTACAATGAGCAGTTCTTC. Translating it yields CASSVATVSSYNEQFF.

The chain employs TRBV19 and TRBJ1-2; 7 bases fit TRBD1. The germline CDR1 and CDR2 sequences are LNHDA and SQIVND (reference sequence). V was pared by 5 bases and J by 8 bases, with 11 bases of the junction left unmatched. The CDR3 is 14 residues long. CDR3 in amino acids: CASSLHSTGDGYTF. CDR3 DNA: TGTGCCAGTAGTCTCCACTCAACAGGGGACGGCTACACCTTC.

The rearrangement joins TRBV5-1 to TRBJ2-1; tentative D call: TRBD2 (5 bases). V dropped 4 bases and J dropped 4 bases, with 15 bases sitting between them. Germline lookup yields CDR1 SGHRS and CDR2 YFSETQ. This CDR3 has 15 residues. CDR3 amino acids: CASSRALADYNEQFF. As DNA, the CDR3 is TGCGCCAGCAGCCGTGCCCTAGCAGATTACAATGAGCAGTTCTTC.

V and J are TRBV19 and TRBJ1-2; TRBD1 matches 7 bases. The CDR3 totals 14 residues. J gave up 8 bases and V 7 bases, and 13 bases lay outside the gene matches. Germline V gene lookup returns CDR1 LNHDA and CDR2 SQIVND (reference sequence). CDR3 nucleotide sequence: TGTGCCAGTACTCAACTAGGCAGGGGGAGCGGCTACACCTTC. Translated: CASTQLGRGSGYTF.

CDR3 bases: TGTGCCAGCGCCCGACCTGGCTACGAGCAGTACTTC. Translation gives CASARPGYEQYF. The V call is TRBV28, the J call TRBJ2-7; no reliable D call. The germline gives CDR1 MDHEN, CDR2 SYDVKM. This CDR3 is built from 12 residues. Trimming cost V 8 bases and J 3 bases, with 11 bases left between them.

The rearrangement uses TRBV5-5 and TRBJ1-5; D ambiguous. The germline CDR1 and CDR2 sequences are SGHKS and YYEKEE (reference sequence). The CDR3 extends over 16 amino acids. Trimming left V 0 bases short and J 2 bases short, with 12 bases between. The DNA of the CDR3 is TGTGCCAGCAGCTTGGTAGGAGGGTTTGGCAATCAGCCCCAGCATTTT. Translated, it gives CASSLVGGFGNQPQHF.

V gene TRBV19 combines with J gene TRBJ2-3; 9 nucleotides match TRBD1. The V and J ends lost 3 bases and 4 bases, in that order; junction bases with no gene match: 8. The V gene's germline CDR1 is LNHDA and CDR2 SQIVND (reference sequence). CDR3 length: 16 residues. The CDR3 loop reads CASSISGQGGSDTQYF. In DNA form, the CDR3 reads TGTGCCAGTAGTATTTCGGGACAGGGCGGTTCAGATACGCAGTATTTT.